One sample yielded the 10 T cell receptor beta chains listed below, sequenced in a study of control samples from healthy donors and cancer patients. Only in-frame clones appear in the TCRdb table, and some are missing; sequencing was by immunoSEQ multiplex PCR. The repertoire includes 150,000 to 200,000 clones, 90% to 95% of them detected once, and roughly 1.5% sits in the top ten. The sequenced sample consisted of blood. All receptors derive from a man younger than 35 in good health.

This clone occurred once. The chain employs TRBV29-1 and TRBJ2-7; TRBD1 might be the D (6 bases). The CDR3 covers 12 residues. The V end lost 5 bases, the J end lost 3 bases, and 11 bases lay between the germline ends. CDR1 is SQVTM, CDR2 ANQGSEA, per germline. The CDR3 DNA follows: TGCAGCGTTACCTGGGGGCGCTACGAGCAGTACTTC. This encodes CSVTWGRYEQYF.

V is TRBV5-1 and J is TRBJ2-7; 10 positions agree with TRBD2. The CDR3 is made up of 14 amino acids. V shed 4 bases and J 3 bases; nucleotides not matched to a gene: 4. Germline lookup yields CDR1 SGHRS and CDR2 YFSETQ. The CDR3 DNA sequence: TGCGCCAGCAGCAGGGGACTAGCGAACTACGAGCAGTACTTC. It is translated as CASSRGLANYEQYF.

The CDR3 protein is CASSTNTGTSYVDEQFF. CDR3 sequence (DNA): TGTGCCAGCAGTACCAACACCGGGACTAGCTATGTCGATGAGCAGTTCTTC. This chain links TRBV6-2 or TRBV6-3 with TRBJ2-1; the match to TRBD2 covers 9 bases. After removal of 5 bases from V and 8 bases from J, the junction contained 16 bases not matched to a gene. The CDR3 is 17 residues long. The V gene's germline CDR1 is MNHEY and CDR2 SVGEGT.

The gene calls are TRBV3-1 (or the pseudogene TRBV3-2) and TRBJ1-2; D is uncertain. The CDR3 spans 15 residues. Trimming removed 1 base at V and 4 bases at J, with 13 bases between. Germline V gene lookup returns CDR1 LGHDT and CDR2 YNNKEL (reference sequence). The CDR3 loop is CASSQVSASTYGYTF. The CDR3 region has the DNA TGTGCCAGCAGCCAAGTCTCAGCCTCCACCTATGGCTACACCTTC.

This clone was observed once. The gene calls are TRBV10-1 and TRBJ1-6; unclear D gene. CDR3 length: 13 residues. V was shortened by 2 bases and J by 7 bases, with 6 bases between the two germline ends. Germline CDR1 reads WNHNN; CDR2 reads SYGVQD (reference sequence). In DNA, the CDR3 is TGCGCCAGCAGTGAGCACATGAATTCACCCCTCCACTTT. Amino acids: CASSEHMNSPLHF.

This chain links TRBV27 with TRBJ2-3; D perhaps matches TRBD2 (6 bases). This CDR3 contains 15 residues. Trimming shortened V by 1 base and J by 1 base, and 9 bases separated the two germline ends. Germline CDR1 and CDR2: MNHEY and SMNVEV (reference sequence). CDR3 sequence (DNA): TGTGCCAGCAGTTTATTGGCGGGGCGCACAGATACGCAGTATTTT. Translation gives CASSLLAGRTDTQYF.

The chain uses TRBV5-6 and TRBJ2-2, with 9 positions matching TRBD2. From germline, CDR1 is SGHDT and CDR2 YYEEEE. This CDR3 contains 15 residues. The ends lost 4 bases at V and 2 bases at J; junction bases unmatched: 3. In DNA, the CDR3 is TGTGCCAGCAGCCTTAGCGGGGGAAACACCGGGGAGCTGTTTTTT. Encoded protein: CASSLSGGNTGELFF.

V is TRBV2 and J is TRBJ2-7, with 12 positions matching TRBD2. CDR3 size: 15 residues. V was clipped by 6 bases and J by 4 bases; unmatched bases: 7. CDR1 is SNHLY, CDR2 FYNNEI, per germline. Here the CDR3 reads CASRNRLAGAYEQYF. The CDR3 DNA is TGTGCCAGCAGGAACAGACTAGCGGGGGCTTACGAGCAGTACTTC.

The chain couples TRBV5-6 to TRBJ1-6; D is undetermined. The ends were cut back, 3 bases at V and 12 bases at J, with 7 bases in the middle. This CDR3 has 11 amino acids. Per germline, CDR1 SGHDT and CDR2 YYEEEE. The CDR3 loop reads CASSSIGPLHF. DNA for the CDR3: TGTGCCAGCAGCTCAATAGGACCCCTCCACTTT.

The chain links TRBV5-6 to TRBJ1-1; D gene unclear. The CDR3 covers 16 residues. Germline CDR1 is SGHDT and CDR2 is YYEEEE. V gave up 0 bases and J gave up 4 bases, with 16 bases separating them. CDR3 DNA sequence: TGTGCCAGCAGCTTGGCCCCCGGGCCTCTCGCCACTGAAGCTTTCTTT. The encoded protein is CASSLAPGPLATEAFF.